These 23 T cell receptor beta chains originate from one sample sequenced in a study of cytomegalovirus exposure and HLA in healthy donors. Primers included in the PCR were 60 Vbeta and 13 Jbeta primers. Profiled with immunoSEQ multiplex PCR; TCRdb holds only in-frame clones, not every one. This table has roughly 150,000 clones, about 77% appearing once. Sequenced input: PBMCs. These receptor sequences come from a man in his late teens or twenties in good health and CMV-seropositive.

V usage is TRBV28 and J usage is TRBJ1-2; D possibly corresponds to TRBD1 (6 bases). Germline CDR1 and CDR2: MDHEN and SYDVKM. The CDR3 sequence is 16 residues long. The ends were cut back, 3 bases at V and 6 bases at J, with 20 bases in the middle. The CDR3, as DNA: TGTGCCAGCAGTTTTTCTCCGCGCAGGGGCAAGGATGGCTACACCTTC. Protein product: CASSFSPRRGKDGYTF.

This chain links TRBV5-4 with TRBJ1-2; D perhaps matches TRBD1 (5 bases). V lost 3 bases to trimming and J lost 2 bases, with 11 bases between them. Germline CDR1 SGHNT, CDR2 YYREEE (reference sequence). The CDR3 loop spans 14 amino acids. CDR3 coding DNA: TGTGCCAGCAGCTCCAGGGAGGTCAACTATGGCTACACCTTC. Translated: CASSSREVNYGYTF.

This sequence joins TRBV6-1 and TRBJ2-7; the match to TRBD2 covers 13 bases. Germline V gives CDR1 MNHNS, CDR2 SASEGT. This CDR3 has 18 residues. With V trimmed by 3 bases and J by 2 bases, 10 bases remained unmatched. The CDR3 bases are TGTGCCAGCAGTGAGGGACTAGCGGGAAACCCTTCCGCCTACGAGCAGTACTTC. Amino acid sequence: CASSEGLAGNPSAYEQYF.

The rearrangement links TRBV2 to TRBJ1-5; D not resolved. Germline CDR1 reads SNHLY; CDR2 reads FYNNEI. The CDR3 sequence is 15 residues long. V gave up 0 bases and J gave up 3 bases, with 9 bases separating them. CDR3 region: CASSEAGRSNQPQHF. The CDR3 DNA sequence: TGTGCCAGCAGTGAAGCCGGGAGATCCAATCAGCCCCAGCATTTT.

The chain carries TRBV6-1 and TRBJ2-1; D is possibly TRBD2 (5 bases). CDR1 and CDR2 from the germline V gene are MNHNS and SASEGT. The CDR3 length is 10 residues. The ends were cut back, 7 bases at V and 8 bases at J, with 6 bases in the middle. CDR3 in DNA: TGTGCCAGCAAGGACTATGAGCAGTTCTTC. Translated, it gives CASKDYEQFF.

The chain has TRBV28 and TRBJ2-3, with 9 bases matching TRBD2. The CDR3 totals 13 residues. Germline V lookup: CDR1 MDHEN, CDR2 SYDVKM. V lost 2 bases, J lost 6 bases, and 0 bases stayed unmatched. DNA of the CDR3: TGTGCCAGCAGTTTAGCGGGGGGGGATACGCAGTATTTT. Protein sequence: CASSLAGGDTQYF.

This clone came up once. The rearrangement joins TRBV7-2 to TRBJ2-7, with TRBD2 identical over 7 bases. The germline V gene has CDR1 SGHTA and CDR2 FQGNSA. The CDR3 has 12 amino acids. Losses at the gene ends were 5 bases for V and 2 bases for J; bases not matched to a gene: 0. CDR3: CASSRGAYEQYF. In DNA form, the CDR3 reads TGTGCCAGCAGCCGGGGGGCCTACGAGCAGTACTTC.

This clone has just a few counts. This specimen includes other DNA sequences encoding the same CDR3. This chain uses TRBV18 with TRBJ1-1; D is unresolved. Germline CDR1 and CDR2: KGHSH and LQKENI. The CDR3 has 13 amino acids. V gave up 3 bases and J gave up 2 bases, with 7 bases separating them. CDR3 sequence (DNA): TGTGCCAGCTCACCCACAGCCAACACTGAAGCTTTCTTT. Its translation is CASSPTANTEAFF.

This clone appeared once. The chain recombines TRBV6-4 with TRBJ2-7; D gene ambiguous. CDR1 is MRHNA, CDR2 SNTAGT, per germline. The CDR3 extends over 11 amino acids. Trimming took off 5 bases at V and 5 bases at J, with 7 bases between the two ends. The CDR3 coding sequence is TGTGCCAGCAGTACCCCGGACGAGCAGTACTTC. Its protein product is CASSTPDEQYF.

This clone was counted a single time. The J gene is TRBJ1-2, the V gene TRBV6-5; TRBD1 agrees at 7 bases. V shed 4 bases, J shed 7 bases, and the junction held 9 bases outside the gene matches. This CDR3 comprises 14 residues. Germline loops: CDR1 MNHEY, CDR2 SVGAGI. CDR3 DNA: TGTGCCAGCAGTTCGAACAGGGGAGGATCTGGCTACACCTTC. Residues: CASSSNRGGSGYTF.

The table lists this clone with a count of one. The chain has TRBV28 and TRBJ1-2, with D tentatively TRBD1 (5 bases). Trimming cost V 6 bases and J 3 bases, with 14 bases left between them. The length of the CDR3 is 14 residues. CDR1 is MDHEN and CDR2 is SYDVKM in the germline V gene. The CDR3 bases are TGTGCCAGCAGGACCCCAGGGATCGACTATGGCTACACCTTC. Amino acid sequence: CASRTPGIDYGYTF.

The chain has TRBV30 and TRBJ1-2; TRBD1 aligns across 9 bases. V was pared by 5 bases and J by 6 bases, with 10 bases of the junction left unmatched. This CDR3 has 14 amino acids. Germline V gene sequence: CDR1 GTSNPN, CDR2 SVGIG (reference sequence). In DNA, the CDR3 is TGTGCCTGGGCACTTCCGGGACAGGGACATGGCTACACCTTC. Its protein is CAWALPGQGHGYTF.

This chain joins TRBV10-3 and TRBJ1-2; D is perhaps TRBD1 (5 bases). Trimming pared 7 bases from V and 2 bases from J, leaving 8 bases between. This CDR3 contains 12 residues. Germline CDR1 reads ENHRY; CDR2 reads SYGVKD. CDR3 bases: TGTGCCATCACGGGGGAAAACTATGGCTACACCTTC. This gives the protein CAITGENYGYTF.

This chain connects TRBV6-5 to TRBJ1-1, with D possibly TRBD1 on 5 matching bases. The CDR3 totals 15 residues. Per germline, CDR1 MNHEY and CDR2 SVGAGI. V lost 3 bases and J 3 bases, leaving 14 bases between the germline ends. In DNA form, the CDR3 reads TGTGCCAGCAGTTATGCGGGGCTTTTGGACACTGAAGCTTTCTTT. Amino acid sequence: CASSYAGLLDTEAFF.

This chain uses TRBV7-8 with TRBJ2-1; 7 bases align to TRBD1. CDR3 length equals 15 residues. Germline CDR1 reads SGHVS; CDR2 reads FQNEAQ. The trim removed 5 bases at V and 0 bases at J, leaving 4 bases unmatched. CDR3 protein: CASSPGTASYNEQFF. CDR3 DNA: TGTGCCAGCAGCCCCGGGACAGCCTCCTACAATGAGCAGTTCTTC. Based on the CDR3 plus reference TRBV7-8 and TRBJ2-1, the full variable domain is GAGVSQSPRYKVAKRGQDVALRCDPISGHVSLFWYQQALGQGPEFLTYFQNEAQLDKSGLPSDRFFAERPEGSVSTLKIQRTQQEDSAVYLCASSPGTASYNEQFFGPGTRLTVL.

The rearrangement uses TRBV7-2 and TRBJ2-2, with a tentative D call TRBD1 (5 bases). V was clipped by 5 bases and J by 7 bases, with 20 bases between them. CDR3 length equals 16 residues. The V gene's germline CDR1 is SGHTA and CDR2 FQGNSA. The CDR3 region has the DNA TGTGCCAGCAGCCTAATCGCGGCAGGGCTGTTCGGGGAGCTGTTTTTT. Amino acid sequence: CASSLIAAGLFGELFF.

The rearrangement joins TRBV7-9 to TRBJ2-5; TRBD2 might be the D (6 bases). V gave up 0 bases and J gave up 0 bases, with 11 bases separating them. This CDR3 contains 16 residues. Germline CDR1 SEHNR, CDR2 FQNEAQ (reference sequence). CDR3 amino acids: CASSLALRGYQETQYF. CDR3 DNA: TGTGCCAGCAGCTTAGCGCTGCGGGGATACCAAGAGACCCAGTACTTC.

The rearrangement links TRBV5-1 to TRBJ2-6; 9 bases align to TRBD1. The CDR3 runs 17 residues. Germline CDR1 reads SGHRS; CDR2 reads YFSETQ. The V gene end was trimmed by 6 bases and the J gene end by 4 bases; junction bases not matched to a gene: 11. The CDR3 spells CASKLTGGLAGANVLTF. The CDR3 region has the DNA TGCGCCAGCAAACTGACAGGGGGGCTTGCCGGGGCCAACGTCCTGACTTTC.

The chain has TRBV20-1 and TRBJ2-3; tentatively, D is TRBD1 (5 bases). The CDR3 runs 11 residues. V lost 3 bases to trimming and J lost 5 bases, with 6 bases between them. Germline V CDR1 and CDR2: DFQATT, SNEGSKA (reference sequence). As DNA, the CDR3 is TGCAGTGCTAGTCAGGGAGATACGCAGTATTTT. Its translation is CSASQGDTQYF.

The J gene is TRBJ2-7, the V gene TRBV30; tentative D call: TRBD1 (6 bases). V gave up 4 bases and J gave up 4 bases, with 14 bases separating them. Germline V lookup: CDR1 GTSNPN, CDR2 SVGIG (reference sequence). The CDR3 length is 13 residues. The CDR3 DNA is TGTGCCTGGACAGAGACAGGTTTATACGAGCAGTACTTC. It specifies CAWTETGLYEQYF.

This chain connects TRBV5-4 to TRBJ2-7; 8 nucleotides match TRBD2. The trim removed 2 bases at V and 5 bases at J, leaving 6 bases unmatched. This CDR3 contains 14 residues. From germline, CDR1 is SGHNT and CDR2 YYREEE (reference sequence). CDR3 sequence reads: CASSFSGNPNEQYF. The CDR3 region has the DNA TGTGCCAGCAGCTTTAGCGGGAACCCCAACGAGCAGTACTTC.

The chain is built from TRBV28 and TRBJ1-5; the match to TRBD1 covers 7 bases. Trimming took 6 bases from V and 7 from J; bases not matched to a gene: 12. The CDR3 consists of 15 residues. The germline gives CDR1 MDHEN, CDR2 SYDVKM. CDR3 DNA sequence: TGTGCCAGCAGCAGACCCGACAGGGATGGGCAGCCCCAGCATTTT. Protein product: CASSRPDRDGQPQHF.

This clone was seen once. As DNA, the CDR3 is TGTGCCACCAGCAGAGGATCCAGGGAAGATACGCAGTATTTT. Its protein product is CATSRGSREDTQYF. The chain couples TRBV15 to TRBJ2-3; possibly TRBD1 for D (5 bases). The germline CDR1 and CDR2 sequences are LNHNV and YYDKDF (reference sequence). The CDR3 sequence is 14 residues long. Trimming cost V 1 base and J 5 bases, with 10 bases left between them. Using reference TRBV15 and TRBJ2-3 for the parts outside the CDR3, the full variable domain is DAMVIQNPRYQVTQFGKPVTLSCSQTLNHNVMYWYQQKSSQAPKLLFHYYDKDFNNEADTPDNFQSRRPNTSFCFLDIRSPGLGDTAMYLCATSRGSREDTQYFGPGTRLTVL.